This T cell receptor (beta chain) comes out of a study of regulatory T cells in long-lasting Graves disease. Investigators prepared the TCR beta libraries by applying iRepertoire HTBI primers and Arm-PCR of CDR3 regions. TCRdb recomputed calls from the multiplex PCR reads with MiXCR, one row per CDR3 protein. Of some 230,000 distinct CDR3 sequences in the sample, 18% were seen once. A single count supports this clonotype. The sample's time point: newly diagnosed GD, antithyroid drugs for less than 3 months. PBMCs provided the RNA from which the TCR library was made. Into tubes containing EDTA, roughly 10 milliliters of peripheral blood were drawn. Sequencing used peripheral blood mononuclear cells (PBMCs), obtained at new diagnosis, from a patient treated with antithyroid drugs. The TCR sequence derives from a female donor with Graves disease.

The CDR3: CASGALLTDTQYF. In nucleotides, the CDR3 is TGTGCCAGCGGGGCGTTACTCACAGATACGCAGTATTTT. This chain links TRBV2 with TRBJ2-3; tentatively, D is TRBD1 (5 bases). The germline V gene encodes CDR1 SNHLY and CDR2 FYNNEI. This CDR3 has 13 residues. Trimming pared 8 bases from V and 2 bases from J, leaving 11 bases between.